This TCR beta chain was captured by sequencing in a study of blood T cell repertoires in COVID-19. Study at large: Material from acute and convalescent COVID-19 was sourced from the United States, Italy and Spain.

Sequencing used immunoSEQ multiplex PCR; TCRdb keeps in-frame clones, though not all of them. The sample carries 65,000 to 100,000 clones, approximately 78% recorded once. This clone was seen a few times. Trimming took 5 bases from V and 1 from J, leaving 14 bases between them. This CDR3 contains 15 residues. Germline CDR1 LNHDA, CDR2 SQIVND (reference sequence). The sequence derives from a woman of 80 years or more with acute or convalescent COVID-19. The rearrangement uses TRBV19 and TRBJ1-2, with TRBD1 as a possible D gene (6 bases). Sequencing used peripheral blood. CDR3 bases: TGTGCCAGTAGTCGCTGGACAGAGGATAACTATGGCTACACCTTC. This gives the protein CASSRWTEDNYGYTF.